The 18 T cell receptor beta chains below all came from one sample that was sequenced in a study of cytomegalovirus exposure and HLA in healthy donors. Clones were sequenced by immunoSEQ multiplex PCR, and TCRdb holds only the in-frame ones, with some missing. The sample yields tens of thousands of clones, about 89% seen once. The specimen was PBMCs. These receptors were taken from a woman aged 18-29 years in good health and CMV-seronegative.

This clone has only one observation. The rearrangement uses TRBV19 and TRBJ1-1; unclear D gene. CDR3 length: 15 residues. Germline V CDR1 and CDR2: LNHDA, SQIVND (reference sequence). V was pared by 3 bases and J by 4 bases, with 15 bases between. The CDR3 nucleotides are TGTGCCAGTAGTATCCTGGCGGGATCGGGCACTGAAGCTTTCTTT. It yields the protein CASSILAGSGTEAFF.

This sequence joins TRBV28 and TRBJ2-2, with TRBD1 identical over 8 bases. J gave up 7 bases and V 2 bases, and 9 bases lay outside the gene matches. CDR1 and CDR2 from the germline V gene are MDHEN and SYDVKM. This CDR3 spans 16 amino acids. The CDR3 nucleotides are TGTGCCAGCAGTTTACATGGACAGGGTTTGGTCGGGGAGCTGTTTTTT. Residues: CASSLHGQGLVGELFF.

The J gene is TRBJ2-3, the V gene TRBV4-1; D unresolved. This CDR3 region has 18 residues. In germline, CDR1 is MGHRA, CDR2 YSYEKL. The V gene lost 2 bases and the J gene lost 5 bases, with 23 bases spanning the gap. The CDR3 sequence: CASSQTLVRSSGGDTQYF. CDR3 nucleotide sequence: TGCGCCAGCAGCCAAACTTTGGTCCGGAGTTCGGGTGGAGATACGCAGTATTTT.

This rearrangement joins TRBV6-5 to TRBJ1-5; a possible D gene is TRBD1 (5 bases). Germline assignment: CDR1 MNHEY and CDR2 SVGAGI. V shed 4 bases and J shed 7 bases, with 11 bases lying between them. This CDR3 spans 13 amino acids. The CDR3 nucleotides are TGTGCCAGCAGTTGGGAAAGGGGACAGCCCCAGCATTTT. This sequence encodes CASSWERGQPQHF.

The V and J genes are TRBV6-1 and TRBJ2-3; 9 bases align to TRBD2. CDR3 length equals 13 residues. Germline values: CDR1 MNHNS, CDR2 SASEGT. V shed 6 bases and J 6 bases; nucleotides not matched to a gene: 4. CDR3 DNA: TGTGCCAGCAGGGCGGGGGGGCCCGATACGCAGTATTTT. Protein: CASRAGGPDTQYF.

The CDR3 region is CASSLRGQETQYF. CDR3 sequence (DNA): TGTGCCAGCAGCTTACGGGGCCAAGAGACCCAGTACTTC. The chain recombines TRBV11-2 with TRBJ2-5, with D perhaps TRBD2 (5 bases). The length of the CDR3 is 13 residues. V was clipped by 2 bases and J by 1 base, with 5 bases between them. Germline V gives CDR1 SGHAT, CDR2 FQNNGV.

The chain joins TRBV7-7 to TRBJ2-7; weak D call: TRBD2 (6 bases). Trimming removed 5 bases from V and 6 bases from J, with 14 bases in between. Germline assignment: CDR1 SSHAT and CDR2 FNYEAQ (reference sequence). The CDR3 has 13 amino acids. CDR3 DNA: TGTGCCAGCAGCACCTCCCCGCGGGGCGAGCAGTACTTC. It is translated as CASSTSPRGEQYF. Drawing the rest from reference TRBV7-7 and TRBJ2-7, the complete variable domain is GAGVSQSPRYKVTKRGQDVTLRCDPISSHATLYWYQQALGQGPEFLTYFNYEAQPDKSGLPSDRFSAERPEGSISTLTIQRTEQRDSAMYRCASSTSPRGEQYFGPGTRLTVT.

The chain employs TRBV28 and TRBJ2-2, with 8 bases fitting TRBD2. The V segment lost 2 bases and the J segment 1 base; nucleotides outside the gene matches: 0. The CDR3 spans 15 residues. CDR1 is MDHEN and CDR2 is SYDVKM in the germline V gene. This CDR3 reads CASSLTSGNTGELFF. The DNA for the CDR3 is TGTGCCAGCAGTTTAACTAGCGGGAACACCGGGGAGCTGTTTTTT.

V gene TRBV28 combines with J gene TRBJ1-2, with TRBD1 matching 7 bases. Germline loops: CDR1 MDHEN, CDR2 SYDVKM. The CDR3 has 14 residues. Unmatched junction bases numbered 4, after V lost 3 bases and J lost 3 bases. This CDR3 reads CASSFTGEDYGYTF. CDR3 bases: TGTGCCAGCAGTTTTACAGGGGAAGACTATGGCTACACCTTC.

The CDR3 coding sequence is TGTGCCACCAGCAGAGTAAGGCAGGGGGCACCCCTCCACTTT. It is translated as CATSRVRQGAPLHF. This chain links TRBV15 with TRBJ1-6; 7 bases are shared with TRBD1. The length of the CDR3 is 14 residues. After removal of 1 base from V and 11 bases from J, the junction contained 5 bases not matched to a gene. Germline loops: CDR1 LNHNV, CDR2 YYDKDF (reference sequence).

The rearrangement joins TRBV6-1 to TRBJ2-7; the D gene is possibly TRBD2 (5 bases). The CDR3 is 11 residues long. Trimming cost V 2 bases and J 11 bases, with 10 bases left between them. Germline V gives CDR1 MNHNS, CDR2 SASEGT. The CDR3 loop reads CASSETSDEYF. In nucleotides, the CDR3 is TGTGCCAGCAGTGAAACTAGTGATGAGTACTTC.

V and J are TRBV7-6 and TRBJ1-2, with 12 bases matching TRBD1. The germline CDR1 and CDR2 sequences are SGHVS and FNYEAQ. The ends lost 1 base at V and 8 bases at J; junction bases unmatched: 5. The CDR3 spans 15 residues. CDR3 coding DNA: TGTGCCAGCAGCTTAGAGGGACAGGGGGCAGGAGGCTACACCTTC. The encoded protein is CASSLEGQGAGGYTF.

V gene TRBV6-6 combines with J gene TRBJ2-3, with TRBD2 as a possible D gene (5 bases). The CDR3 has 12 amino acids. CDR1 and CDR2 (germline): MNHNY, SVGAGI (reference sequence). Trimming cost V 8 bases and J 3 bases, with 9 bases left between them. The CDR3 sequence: CASAPGTDTQYF. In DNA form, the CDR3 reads TGTGCCAGCGCCCCGGGGACAGATACGCAGTATTTT.

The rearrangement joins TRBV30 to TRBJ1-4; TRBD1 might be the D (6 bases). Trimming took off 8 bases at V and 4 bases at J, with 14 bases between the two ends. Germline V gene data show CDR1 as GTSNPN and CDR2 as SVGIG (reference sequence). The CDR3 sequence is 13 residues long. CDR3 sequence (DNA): TGTGCCGCTTCAAGGGACATTAATGAAAAACTGTTTTTT. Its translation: CAASRDINEKLFF.

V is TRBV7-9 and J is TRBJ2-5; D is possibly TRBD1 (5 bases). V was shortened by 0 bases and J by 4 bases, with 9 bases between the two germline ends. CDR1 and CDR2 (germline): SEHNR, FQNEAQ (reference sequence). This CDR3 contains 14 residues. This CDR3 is CASSLAQRGETQYF. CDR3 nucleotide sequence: TGTGCCAGCAGCTTAGCGCAAAGGGGAGAGACCCAGTACTTC.

This CDR3 is CASSRGGSGRRTGELFF. Here the CDR3 DNA reads TGTGCCAGCAGCCGGGGGGGTAGCGGGAGAAGGACCGGGGAGCTGTTTTTT. The genes are TRBV7-6 and TRBJ2-2; 9 positions agree with TRBD2. The CDR3 consists of 17 residues. J lost 5 bases, V lost 5 bases, and 12 bases had no gene match. Germline CDR1 SGHVS, CDR2 FNYEAQ.

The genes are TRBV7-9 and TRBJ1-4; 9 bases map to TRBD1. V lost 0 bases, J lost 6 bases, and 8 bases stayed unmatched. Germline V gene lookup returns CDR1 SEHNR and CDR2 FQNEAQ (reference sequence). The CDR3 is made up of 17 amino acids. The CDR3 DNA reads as TGTGCCAGCAGCTTAGCGTCTGGGACAGGGCTACATGAAAAACTGTTTTTT. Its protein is CASSLASGTGLHEKLFF.

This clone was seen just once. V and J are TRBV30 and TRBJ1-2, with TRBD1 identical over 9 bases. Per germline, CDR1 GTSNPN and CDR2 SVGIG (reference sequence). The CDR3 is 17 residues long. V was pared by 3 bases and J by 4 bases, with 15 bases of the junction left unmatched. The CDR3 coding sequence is TGTGCCTGGAGCATCCTGACAGGGGGATTACGTGGCTATGGCTACACCTTC. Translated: CAWSILTGGLRGYGYTF.